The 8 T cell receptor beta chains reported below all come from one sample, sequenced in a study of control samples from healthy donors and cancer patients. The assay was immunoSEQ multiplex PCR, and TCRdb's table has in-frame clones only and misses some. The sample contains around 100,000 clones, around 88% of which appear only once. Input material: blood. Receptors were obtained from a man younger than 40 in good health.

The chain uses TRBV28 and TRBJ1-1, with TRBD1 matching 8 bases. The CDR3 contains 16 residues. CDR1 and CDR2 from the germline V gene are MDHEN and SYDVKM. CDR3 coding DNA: TGTGTCTACTACAATTCTCAGGGGGCTAGGAACACTGAAGCTTTCTTT. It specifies CVYYNSQGARNTEAFF.

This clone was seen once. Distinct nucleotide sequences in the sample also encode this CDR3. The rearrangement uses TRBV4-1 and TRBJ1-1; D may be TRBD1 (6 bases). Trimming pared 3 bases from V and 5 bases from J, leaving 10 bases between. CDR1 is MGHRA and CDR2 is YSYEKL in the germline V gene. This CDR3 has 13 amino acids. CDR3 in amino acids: CASSQGAGTEAFF. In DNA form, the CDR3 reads TGCGCCAGCAGCCAGGGGGCGGGGACTGAAGCTTTCTTT.

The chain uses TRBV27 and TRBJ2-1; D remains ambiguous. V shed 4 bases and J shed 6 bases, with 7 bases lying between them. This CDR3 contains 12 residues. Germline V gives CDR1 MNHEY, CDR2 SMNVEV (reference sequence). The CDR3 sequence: CASSSGRNEQFF. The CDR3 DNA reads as TGTGCCAGCAGTTCTGGTCGCAATGAGCAGTTCTTC.

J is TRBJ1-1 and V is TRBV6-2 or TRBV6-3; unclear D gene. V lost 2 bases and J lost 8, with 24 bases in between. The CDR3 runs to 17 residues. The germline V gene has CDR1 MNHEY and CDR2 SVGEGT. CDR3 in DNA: TGTGCCAGCAGTTACATACAAAGCGGACGTCGGAGGAACGAAGCTTTCTTT. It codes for CASSYIQSGRRRNEAFF.

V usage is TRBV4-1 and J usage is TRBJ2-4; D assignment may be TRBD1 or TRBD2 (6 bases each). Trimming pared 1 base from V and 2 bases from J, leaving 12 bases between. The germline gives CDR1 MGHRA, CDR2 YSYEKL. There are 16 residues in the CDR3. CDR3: CASSQGGAVTKNIQYF. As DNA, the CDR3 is TGCGCCAGCAGCCAAGGGGGGGCCGTGACCAAAAACATTCAGTACTTC.

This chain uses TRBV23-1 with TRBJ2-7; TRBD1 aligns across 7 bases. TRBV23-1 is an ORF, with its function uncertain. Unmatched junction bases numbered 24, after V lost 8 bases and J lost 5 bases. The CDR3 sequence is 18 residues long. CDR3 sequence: CASLSLDRPEGIEDEQYF. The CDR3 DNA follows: TGCGCCAGCCTTTCCTTGGACAGGCCCGAAGGAATAGAGGACGAGCAGTACTTC.

The DNA for the CDR3 is TGTGCCAGCAGTCTACAGGGTTCTGGGGCCAACGTCCTGACTTTC. It codes for CASSLQGSGANVLTF. The chain recombines TRBV2 with TRBJ2-6; the D gene is possibly TRBD1 (6 bases). This CDR3 has 15 residues. CDR1 SNHLY and CDR2 FYNNEI come from the germline V gene. Trimming shortened V by 5 bases and J by 1 base, and 9 bases separated the two germline ends.

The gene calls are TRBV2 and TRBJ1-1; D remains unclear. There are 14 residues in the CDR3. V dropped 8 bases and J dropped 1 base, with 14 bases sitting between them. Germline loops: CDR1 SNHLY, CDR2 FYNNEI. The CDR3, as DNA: TGTGCCAGCTCGTCTCATCAGGCGAACACTGAAGCTTTCTTT. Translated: CASSSHQANTEAFF.